Shown below are 11 T cell receptor beta chains from a single sample sequenced in a study of T-cell reconstitution after alpha-beta-depleted transplantation in children (dated by TCRdb to between 2015 and 2016). This specimen's treatment or condition label, per the study, means: allogeneic hematopoietic cell transplantation with graft depleted of TCRalphabeta T cells and CD19 B cells. Library generation was performed with PCR. TCRdb names Illumina HiSeq 2500 as the instrument used. Molecular barcoding was employed in the preparation of TCR libraries, with unique molecular identifiers being used to normalize TCRbeta repertoire quantification. Through fastp at Q25 and MiXCR, TCRdb rebuilt clones from the public reads, retaining in-frame beta chains. Records with the same CDR3 protein are collapsed into one entry carrying the most frequent genes and DNA. The sample table contains 610,000 or so distinct CDR3 sequences; only one count was recorded for 27% of them. The ten biggest clones cover under 45% of the sample.

The material sequenced was PBMCs, taken before TCRalphabeta/CD19-depleted stem cell transplant. The receptors stem from a boy less than two years old with Wiskott-Aldrich syndrome, due to receive a stem cell transplant.

The V call is TRBV5-6, the J call TRBJ2-1; possibly TRBD2 for D (5 bases). V dropped 0 bases and J dropped 5 bases, with 12 bases sitting between them. Germline-derived CDR1 and CDR2 are SGHDT and YYEEEE. This CDR3 is built from 15 residues. The CDR3 DNA sequence: TGTGCCAGCAGCTTGGGGACTGGTATGAACAATGAGCAGTTCTTC. It codes for CASSLGTGMNNEQFF.

The chain recombines TRBV10-3 with TRBJ2-7, with TRBD1 identical over 7 bases. The CDR3 runs 15 residues. V gave up 2 bases and J gave up 7 bases; unmatched junction bases: 11. CDR1 and CDR2 from the germline V gene are ENHRY and SYGVKD. CDR3 in amino acids: CAISEKGQFLGEQYF. The CDR3 region has the DNA TGTGCCATCAGTGAGAAGGGACAGTTTTTAGGAGAGCAGTACTTC.

The rearrangement uses TRBV9 and TRBJ2-1, with D unclear. Trimming shortened V by 0 bases and J by 6 bases, and 10 bases separated the two germline ends. This CDR3 comprises 14 residues. Germline values: CDR1 SGDLS, CDR2 YYNGEE. CDR3 nucleotides: TGTGCCAGCAGCGTAGCGGTTCTCGGCAATGAGCAGTTCTTC. This sequence encodes CASSVAVLGNEQFF.

This rearrangement joins TRBV12-3 or TRBV12-4 to TRBJ1-5; 8 positions agree with TRBD1. V lost 6 bases and J lost 4; bases outside the gene matches: 5. CDR3 length equals 14 residues. CDR3 in amino acids: CASRRGQANQPQHF. Here the CDR3 DNA reads TGTGCCAGCAGGAGGGGACAGGCAAATCAGCCCCAGCATTTT.

This clonotype appeared a few times. V is TRBV12-3 or TRBV12-4 and J is TRBJ2-1, with a possible D match to TRBD2 (6 bases). V was pared by 6 bases and J by 6 bases, with 9 bases between. The CDR3 length is 12 residues. The CDR3: CASRKTSNEQFF. The DNA of the CDR3 is TGTGCCAGCAGGAAGACTAGCAATGAGCAGTTCTTC.

The chain uses TRBV12-3 or TRBV12-4 and TRBJ2-7; no definite D call. Trimming removed 6 bases at V and 6 bases at J, with 21 bases between. The CDR3 sequence is 15 residues long. The CDR3: CASSLRLIDIGEQYF. For the CDR3, the DNA is TGTGCCAGCAGCTTACGCCTCATTGACATAGGCGAGCAGTACTTC.

V and J are TRBV20-1 and TRBJ2-2; 7 bases line up with TRBD2. CDR1 is DFQATT, CDR2 SNEGSKA, per germline (reference sequence). The CDR3 extends over 16 amino acids. V shed 3 bases, J shed 4 bases, and the junction held 11 bases outside the gene matches. The CDR3 spells CSASPPSGMVTGELFF. CDR3 DNA: TGCAGTGCTAGCCCACCAAGCGGGATGGTCACCGGGGAGCTGTTTTTT.

A single count supports this clonotype. Here the CDR3 DNA reads TGCGCCAGCAGCTTCGAGTTATCGAGGACCGGGGAGCTGTTTTTT. Residues: CASSFELSRTGELFF. The chain uses TRBV5-1 and TRBJ2-2, with unresolved D. From germline, CDR1 is SGHRS and CDR2 YFSETQ. The CDR3 has 15 residues. Trimming removed 2 bases from V and 5 bases from J, with 13 bases in between.

This clonotype was seen at least ten times. The chain has TRBV11-2 and TRBJ2-3; D may be TRBD2 (5 bases). The CDR3 contains 13 residues. Trimming shortened V by 2 bases and J by 5 bases, and 8 bases separated the two germline ends. The germline V gene encodes CDR1 SGHAT and CDR2 FQNNGV. DNA for the CDR3: TGTGCCAGCAGCTTAACGGGAAGAGATACGCAGTATTTT. Protein: CASSLTGRDTQYF.

This sequence joins TRBV10-3 and TRBJ2-1; the match to TRBD2 covers 15 bases. The germline V gene has CDR1 ENHRY and CDR2 SYGVKD. The CDR3 length is 17 residues. V lost 6 bases and J lost 6; bases outside the gene matches: 9. CDR3: CAIRKGLAGGPGNEQFF. In nucleotides, the CDR3 is TGTGCCATCAGGAAAGGACTAGCGGGAGGGCCGGGCAATGAGCAGTTCTTC.

There are a few counts of this clonotype. The chain combines TRBV3-1 with TRBJ1-1, with a weak D call TRBD1 (5 bases). V lost 3 bases, J lost 1 base, and 6 bases lay in between. CDR3 length: 13 amino acids. CDR1 and CDR2 from the germline V gene are LGHDT and YNNKEL (reference sequence). The CDR3 reads CASSHGTNTEAFF. The CDR3 DNA sequence: TGTGCCAGCAGCCACGGGACGAACACTGAAGCTTTCTTT.